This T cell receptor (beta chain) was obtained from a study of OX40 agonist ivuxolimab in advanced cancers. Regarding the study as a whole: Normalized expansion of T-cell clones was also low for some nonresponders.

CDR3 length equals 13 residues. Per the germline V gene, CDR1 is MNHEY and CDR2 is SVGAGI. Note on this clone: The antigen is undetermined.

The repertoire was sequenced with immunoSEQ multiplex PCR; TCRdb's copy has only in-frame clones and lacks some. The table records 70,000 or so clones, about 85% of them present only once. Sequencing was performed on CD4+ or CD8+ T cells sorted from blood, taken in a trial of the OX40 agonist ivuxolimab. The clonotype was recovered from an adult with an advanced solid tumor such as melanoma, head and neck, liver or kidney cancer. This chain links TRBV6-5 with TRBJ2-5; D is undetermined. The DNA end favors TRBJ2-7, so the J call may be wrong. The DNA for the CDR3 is TGTGCCAGCACCCGCGCAGCCCACGGCGAGCAGTACTTC. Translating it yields CASTRAAHGEQYF.